This T cell receptor (beta chain) was sequenced in a study of early T cells in non-severe SARS-CoV-2 infection. This clonotype was seen only a few times. Via MiXCR, TCRdb re-called the 5' RACE reads, giving one row per CDR3 protein. The sample consists of about 50,000 distinct CDR3 sequences, about 9.3% of them appearing once. The CDR3 is made up of 13 amino acids. CDR1 and CDR2 from the germline V gene are MNHEY and SMNVEV (reference sequence). Trimming took 6 bases from V and 7 from J, leaving 15 bases between them. The clonotype comes from an adult who was a healthcare worker with PCR-confirmed SARS-CoV-2 infection or an uninfected control (not recorded which). Sequenced: whole blood. V gene TRBV27 combines with J gene TRBJ2-5; D possibly matches TRBD1 or TRBD2 (5 bases each). The DNA for the CDR3 is TGTGCCAGCAGACCTCGGGGCCCCGGGACCCAGTACTTC. Its translation is CASRPRGPGTQYF.